The TCR beta chain described here comes from a study of T cell repertoires in cytomegalovirus infection. Study information: Public TCR beta signatures were indicative of both CMV infection and a matching HLA type.

TCRdb used MiXCR to reprocess the reads, holding one entry per CDR3 protein. The table shows around 200,000 distinct CDR3 sequences, with roughly 17% occurring only once. Study observations and caveats: People with CMV and the relevant HLA were identified by cumulative public TCR beta family frequency. It was HLA-C-restricted CMV-specific TCR beta clonotypes that dominated the response ex vivo.

The CDR3 covers 15 residues. CDR1 and CDR2 (germline): MNHNY, SVGAGI (reference sequence). Unmatched junction bases numbered 7, after V lost 2 bases and J lost 8 bases. This clonotype turned up a few times. The antigen is not known. The chain couples TRBV6-6 to TRBJ2-1; TRBD1 agrees at 9 bases. The sample taken for sequencing was CD8+ T cells from PBMCs. The receptor's source is a human donor in good health (CMV status not recorded). Some clones in this sample may be carry-over from other donors' samples. The CDR3 coding sequence is TGTGCCAGCAGTTACACAGGGACAGGGTATGATGAGCAGTTCTTC. It encodes CASSYTGTGYDEQFF.